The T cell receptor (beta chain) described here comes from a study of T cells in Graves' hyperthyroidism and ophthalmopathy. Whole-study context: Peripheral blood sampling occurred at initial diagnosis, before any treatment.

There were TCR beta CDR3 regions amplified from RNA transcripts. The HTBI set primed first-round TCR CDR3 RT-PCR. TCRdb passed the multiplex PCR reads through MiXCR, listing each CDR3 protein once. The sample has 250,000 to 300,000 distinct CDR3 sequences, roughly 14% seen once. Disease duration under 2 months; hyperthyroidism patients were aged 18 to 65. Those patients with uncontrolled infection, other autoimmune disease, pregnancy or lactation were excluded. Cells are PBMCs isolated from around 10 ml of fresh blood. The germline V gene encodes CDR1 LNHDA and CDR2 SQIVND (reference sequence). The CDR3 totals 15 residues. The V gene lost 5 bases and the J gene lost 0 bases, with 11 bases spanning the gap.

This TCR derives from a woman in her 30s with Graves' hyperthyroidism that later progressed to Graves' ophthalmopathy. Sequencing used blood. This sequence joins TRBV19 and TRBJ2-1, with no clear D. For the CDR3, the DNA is TGTGCCAGTAGTTTGCGGTCAAGCTCCTACAATGAGCAGTTCTTC. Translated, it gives CASSLRSSSYNEQFF.